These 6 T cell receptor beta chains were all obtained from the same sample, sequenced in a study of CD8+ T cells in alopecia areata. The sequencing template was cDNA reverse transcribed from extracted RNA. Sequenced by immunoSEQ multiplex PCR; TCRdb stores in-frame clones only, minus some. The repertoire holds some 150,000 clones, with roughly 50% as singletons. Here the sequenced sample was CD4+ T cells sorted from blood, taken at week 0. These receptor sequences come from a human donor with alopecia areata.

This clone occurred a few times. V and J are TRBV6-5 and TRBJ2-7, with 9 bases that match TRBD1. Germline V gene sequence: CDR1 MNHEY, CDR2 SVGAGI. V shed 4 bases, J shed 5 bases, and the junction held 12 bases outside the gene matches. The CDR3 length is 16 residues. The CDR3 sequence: CASSSPPGQGPNEQYF. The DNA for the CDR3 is TGTGCCAGCAGTTCCCCGCCGGGACAGGGTCCCAACGAGCAGTACTTC.

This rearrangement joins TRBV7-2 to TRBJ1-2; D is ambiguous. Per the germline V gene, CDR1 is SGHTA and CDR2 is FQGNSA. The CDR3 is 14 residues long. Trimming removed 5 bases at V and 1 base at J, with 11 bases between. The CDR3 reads CASSPWLVNYGYTF. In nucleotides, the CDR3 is TGTGCCAGCAGCCCGTGGTTGGTTAACTATGGCTACACCTTC.

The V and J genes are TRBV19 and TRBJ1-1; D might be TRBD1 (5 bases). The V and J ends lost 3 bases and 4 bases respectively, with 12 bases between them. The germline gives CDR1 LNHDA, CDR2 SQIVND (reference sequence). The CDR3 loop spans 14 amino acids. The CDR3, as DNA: TGTGCCAGTAGTATGGGGACCTGGGCCACTGAAGCTTTCTTT. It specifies CASSMGTWATEAFF.

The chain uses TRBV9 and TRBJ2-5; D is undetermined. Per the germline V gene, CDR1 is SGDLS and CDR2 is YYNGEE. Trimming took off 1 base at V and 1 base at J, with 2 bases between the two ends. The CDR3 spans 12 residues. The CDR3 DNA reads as TGTGCCAGCAGCGTATTCCAAGAGACCCAGTACTTC. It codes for CASSVFQETQYF.

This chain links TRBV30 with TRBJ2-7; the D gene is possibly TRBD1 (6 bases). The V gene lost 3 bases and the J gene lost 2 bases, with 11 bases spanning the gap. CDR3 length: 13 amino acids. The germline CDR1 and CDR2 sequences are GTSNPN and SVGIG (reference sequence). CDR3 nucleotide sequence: TGTGCCTGGAGCCTACAGGGACCCTACGAGCAGTACTTC. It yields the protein CAWSLQGPYEQYF. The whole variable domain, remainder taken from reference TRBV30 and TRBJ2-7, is SQTIHQWPATLVQPVGSPLSLECTVEGTSNPNLYWYRQAAGRGLQLLFYSVGIGQISSEVPQNLSASRPQDRQFILSSKKLLLSDSGFYLCAWSLQGPYEQYFGPGTRLTVT.

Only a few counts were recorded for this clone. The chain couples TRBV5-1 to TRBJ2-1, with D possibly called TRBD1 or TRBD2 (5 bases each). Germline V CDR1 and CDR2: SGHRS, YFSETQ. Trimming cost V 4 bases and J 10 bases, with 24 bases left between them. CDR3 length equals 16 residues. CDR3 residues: CASSQTPGTEISEQFF. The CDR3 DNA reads TGCGCCAGCAGCCAAACCCCCGGGACGGAGATCTCCGAGCAGTTCTTC.